A selection of T cell receptor beta chains follows, all from one sample in a study of blood T cell repertoires in COVID-19. Assay used: immunoSEQ multiplex PCR; TCRdb lists only in-frame clones, some missing. Seen here are about 410,000 clones, about 92% observed once, and the top ten hold approximately 0.65%. Material: PBMCs or T cells enriched from blood (not recorded which). Every receptor here comes from a man between 18 and 35 years old who had recovered from COVID-19. Each CDR3 is given with its conserved first and last residue. D genes are given only for firm matches. A clone size is listed for some rows: how often the clone was seen (once, few, many), or a class if it is expanded.

V	size	J	D	DNA	CDR3
TRBV5-1	NA	TRBJ1-4	NA	TGCGCCAGCAGGCTCGCAGGGGTTTCTGAAAAACTGTTTTTT	CASRLAGVSEKLFF
TRBV14	NA	TRBJ1-3	NA	TGTGCCAGCAGCCAAGATCTGGCGACTGCCCGATATTTT	CASSQDLATARYF
TRBV7-6	NA	TRBJ2-1	TRBD1	TGTGCCAGCAGCCTCGGACAGGCGCCCTCCAATGAGCAGTTCTTC	CASSLGQAPSNEQFF
TRBV28	NA	TRBJ1-6	TRBD1	TGTGCCAGCAGTTTATTGACAGGGGGCCTAGATAATTCACCCCTCCACTTT	CASSLLTGGLDNSPLHF
TRBV5-1	NA	TRBJ1-1	NA	TGCGCCAGCAGCCCCCCCAGGGCGAACACTGAAGCTTTCTTT	CASSPPRANTEAFF
TRBV9	NA	TRBJ1-6	TRBD1	TGTGCCAGCAGCGTGGACAGGCAGTTCTCCTATAATTCACCCCTCCACTTT	CASSVDRQFSYNSPLHF
TRBV4-1	NA	TRBJ2-7	NA	TGCGCCAGCAGCCGACACCGCTGGCGAGGGCTTAGGTACGAGCAGTACTTC	CASSRHRWRGLRYEQYF
TRBV19	NA	TRBJ1-2	NA	TGTGCCAGTAGTGTGGGTCTTTGGGGGCTCAGGGGCTACACCTTC	CASSVGLWGLRGYTF
TRBV27	NA	TRBJ1-4	NA	TGTGCCAGCAGTTTATGGCCTAATGAAAAACTGTTTTTT	CASSLWPNEKLFF
TRBV10-2	NA	TRBJ1-2	NA	TGCGCCAGCAGTTTTTTTCAGGGCTATGGCTACACCTTC	CASSFFQGYGYTF
TRBV7-3	NA	TRBJ2-1	TRBD2	TGTGCCAGCACTCCCGGACTAGCGGGAGGCCCCCAGTTCTTC	CASTPGLAGGPQFF
TRBV7-9	NA	TRBJ2-1	TRBD2	TGTGCCAGCAGCTTGGGACTAGCGGGAGAGAAGTACAATGAGCAGTTCTTC	CASSLGLAGEKYNEQFF
TRBV19	NA	TRBJ2-2	NA	TGTGCCAGTAGACGCGGGCAGGGGATCACCGGGGAGCTGTTTTTT	CASRRGQGITGELFF
TRBV5-1	NA	TRBJ1-2	TRBD1	TGCGCCAGCAGCATCGGAGGGGTAGGGGGCAAGGTTCAGCATGGCTACACCTTC	CASSIGGVGGKVQHGYTF
TRBV7-3	NA	TRBJ1-1	NA	TGTGCCAGCAGCTTAATAGGGGAACAGACTGAAGCTTTCTTT	CASSLIGEQTEAFF
TRBV3-1/TRBV3-2	few	TRBJ1-2	TRBD1	TGTGCCAGCAGCCTGTCGGGGACAGGGGGTCAAGGCTACACCTTC	CASSLSGTGGQGYTF
TRBV19	NA	TRBJ1-4	NA	TGTGCCAGTAGCCCCGGTCGATTTAATGAAAAACTGTTTTTT	CASSPGRFNEKLFF
TRBV6-1	NA	TRBJ1-6	NA	TGTGCCAGCAGTGAAGAACCTTGGGACTTCGGTTCACCCCTCCACTTT	CASSEEPWDFGSPLHF
TRBV27	NA	TRBJ2-1	NA	TGTGCCAGCAGGCGGGAAGCAGGGCAGTTCTTC	CASRREAGQFF
TRBV11-1	NA	TRBJ2-7	NA	TGTGCCAGCAGCCCTGGGGCGACCTCCTACGAGCAGTACTTC	CASSPGATSYEQYF
TRBV9	NA	TRBJ1-2	NA	TGTGCCAGCAGGGGCATCCCATATGGCTACACCTTC	CASRGIPYGYTF
TRBV30	NA	TRBJ2-7	NA	TGTGCCTGGAATACCCCGACAGGCCCCACCTACGAGCAGTACTTC	CAWNTPTGPTYEQYF
TRBV5-8	NA	TRBJ1-1	NA	TGTGCCAGCAGCTTTTCCCTAAATGGCGGGGACACTGAAGCTTTCTTT	CASSFSLNGGDTEAFF
TRBV2	NA	TRBJ2-3	TRBD2	TGTGCCAGCATCTACGGACTAGCGGCGACAGATACGCAGTATTTT	CASIYGLAATDTQYF
TRBV3-1/TRBV3-2	once	TRBJ2-2	TRBD1	TGTGCCAGCAGCCAACGAGGGGACAGTCGAGACCACACCGGGGAGCTGTTTTTT	CASSQRGDSRDHTGELFF
TRBV2	NA	TRBJ1-1	TRBD1	TGTGCCAGCAGCGACAACCCTTTCGGGACAGGTGAAGCTTTCTTT	CASSDNPFGTGEAFF
TRBV6-5	NA	TRBJ1-3	NA	TGTGCCAGCAGTACATTTGCGGGGCCTAACACCATATATTTT	CASSTFAGPNTIYF
TRBV2	NA	TRBJ2-5	TRBD2	TGTGCCAGCAGTGACTCGGACGGACTAGCGGGGACCCAGTACTTC	CASSDSDGLAGTQYF
TRBV2	few	TRBJ1-1	NA	TGTGCCAGCAGGGGGCTGAGGAACACTGAAGCTTTCTTT	CASRGLRNTEAFF
TRBV20-1	NA	TRBJ2-5	TRBD2	TGCAGTGCTAGTTTGGCTAGCGGGGGCGAGACCCAGTACTTC	CSASLASGGETQYF
TRBV5-1	NA	TRBJ2-1	TRBD2	TGCGCCAGCAGCTTGGCCTTTACTAGCGGTACCTACAATGAGCAGTTCTTC	CASSLAFTSGTYNEQFF
TRBV5-6	NA	TRBJ1-2	TRBD1	TGTGCCAGCAGTCCGGACAGGAACTATGGCTACACCTTC	CASSPDRNYGYTF
TRBV12-5	NA	TRBJ1-2	TRBD1	TGTGCTAGTGGTTTGGGGGACAGGGGATATGGCTACACCTTC	CASGLGDRGYGYTF
TRBV28	NA	TRBJ2-1	NA	TGTGCCAGCAGTTCGAGGACAGACAATGAGCAGTTCTTC	CASSSRTDNEQFF
TRBV18	NA	TRBJ1-6	TRBD1	TGTGCCAGCTCACCAGGACAGGGGACGGGATCACCCCTCCACTTT	CASSPGQGTGSPLHF
TRBV5-6	NA	TRBJ2-1	NA	TGTGCCACCAACCGGGGTGCCAACTCCTACAATGAGCAGTTCTTC	CATNRGANSYNEQFF
TRBV5-4	NA	TRBJ2-1	TRBD2	TGTGCCAGCAGCTTGGCCAGGACTAGCGGGAGAAATGAGCAGTTCTTC	CASSLARTSGRNEQFF
TRBV5-1	once	TRBJ2-3	NA	TGCGCCAGCAGCCCCGATGGGCAGCCCACAGATACGCAGTATTTT	CASSPDGQPTDTQYF
TRBV6-4	NA	TRBJ2-5	TRBD2	TGTGCCAGCAGTGACTTAATAGCGGGGTGGGGAGAGACCCAGTACTTC	CASSDLIAGWGETQYF
TRBV5-4	NA	TRBJ2-3	NA	TGTGCCAGCAGCTTGCAGGGGTTGACAGATACGCAGTATTTT	CASSLQGLTDTQYF
TRBV4-2	NA	TRBJ2-1	NA	TGTGCCAGCAGCGGCGGGACGGCTAGCTCCTACAATGAGCAGTTCTTC	CASSGGTASSYNEQFF